The TCR beta chain described here comes from a study of blood T cells in healthy people across ages. Study-wide points: Strongly correlated with naive T cell percentage was TCR beta diversity.

Comment on this clonotype: Its antigen is unknown.

Combining a sample-barcoded 5' primer with a J-beta primer mix, a second PCR ran for 7 to 11 cycles. Each cDNA molecule was tagged by a template-switch adaptor that had 12 random nucleotides. Any given sample supplied a minimum of 3 million CDR3-containing paired-end reads. TCRdb re-called the 5' RACE reads through MiXCR, storing one row per CDR3 protein. The sample holds 1.2 million to 1.5 million distinct CDR3 sequences, approximately 59% seen once. The sequence derives from a man younger than 35 in good health. Sequenced: blood.

The CDR3 DNA reads TGTGCCAGCAGCCAAGATTCGGGGACATGGCAGCCCCAGCATTTT. The encoded protein is CASSQDSGTWQPQHF. The chain recombines TRBV4-2 with TRBJ1-5, with a weak D call TRBD1 (6 bases). CDR1 LGHNA and CDR2 YNFKEQ come from the germline V gene. V lost 0 bases, J lost 7 bases, and 13 bases lay in between. CDR3 size: 15 residues.